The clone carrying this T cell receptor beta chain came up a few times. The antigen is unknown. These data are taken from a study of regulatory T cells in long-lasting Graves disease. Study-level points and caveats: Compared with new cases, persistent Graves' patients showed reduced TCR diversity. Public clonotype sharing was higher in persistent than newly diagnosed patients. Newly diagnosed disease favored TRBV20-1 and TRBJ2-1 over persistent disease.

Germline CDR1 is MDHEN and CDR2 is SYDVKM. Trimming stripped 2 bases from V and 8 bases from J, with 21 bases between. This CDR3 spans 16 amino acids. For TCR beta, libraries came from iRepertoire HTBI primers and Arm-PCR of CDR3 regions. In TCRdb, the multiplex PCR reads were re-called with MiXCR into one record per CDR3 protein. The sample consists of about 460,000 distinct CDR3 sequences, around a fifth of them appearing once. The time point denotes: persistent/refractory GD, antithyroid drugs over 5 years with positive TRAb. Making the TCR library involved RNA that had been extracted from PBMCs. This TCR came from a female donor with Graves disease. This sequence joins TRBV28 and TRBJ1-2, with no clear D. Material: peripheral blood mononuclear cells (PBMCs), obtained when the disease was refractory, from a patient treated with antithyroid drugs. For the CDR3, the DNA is TGTGCCAGCAGTTTAAAGGCGGAGTCCAACGCCTGGGGCTACACCTTC. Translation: CASSLKAESNAWGYTF.